This record concerns one T cell receptor (beta chain) sequence. Its antigen is undetermined. CDR1 and CDR2 from the germline V gene are SGHAT and FQNNGV. The V and J ends lost 3 bases and 4 bases respectively, with 10 bases between them. There are 13 residues in the CDR3. The sample originates from a study of memory CD4+ T cells and cytomegalovirus serostatus. Here immunoSEQ multiplex PCR was the method, and the copy in TCRdb shows in-frame clones only, minus some. The sample contains 20,000 to 30,000 clones, approximately 75% of which appear only once. Study conclusions and caveats: Each of approximately 70 CMV-associated TCRbeta sequences occurred in one to five individuals.

The sort gate was single viable CD3+CD4+CD8-CD45RO+ cells for memory CD4+ T cells. CD4+ T cells were isolated by positive magnetic selection. Sequencing was performed on memory CD4+ T cells from blood. The TCR originated in an adult in good health and CMV-seronegative. V gene TRBV11-2 combines with J gene TRBJ2-7; D perhaps matches TRBD2 (6 bases). CDR3 sequence reads: CASSFRGKYEQYF. The CDR3 region has the DNA TGTGCCAGCAGCTTCCGGGGGAAATACGAGCAGTACTTC.